The rows below give T cell receptor beta chains drawn from one sample of a study of neurological immune-mediated disorders. TCRdb fed the 5' RACE reads into MiXCR, producing one record per CDR3 protein. The data show 110,000 or so distinct CDR3 sequences, about 3.4% seen once. Sample: PBMCs. These receptors were collected from a young woman with multiple sclerosis. The CDR3 runs from the conserved cysteine through the conserved F or W. A D gene is named only where the DNA matches it firmly. Clone size is given for some rows only: seen once, a few or many times, or a class if the clone is expanded.

d_gene: TRBD1; j_gene: TRBJ2-5; abundance: many; v_gene: TRBV5-1; CDR3aa: CASSLGTWTGGRQETQYF; CDR3nt: TGCGCCAGCAGCTTGGGCACTTGGACAGGGGGAAGGCAAGAGACCCAGTACTTC
d_gene: NA; j_gene: TRBJ2-7; abundance: many; v_gene: TRBV27; CDR3aa: CASSKNRDSYEQYF; CDR3nt: TGTGCCAGCAGTAAAAACAGGGATTCCTACGAGCAGTACTTC
d_gene: NA; j_gene: TRBJ2-5; abundance: few; v_gene: TRBV5-1; CDR3aa: CASSLVGTKYF; CDR3nt: TGCGCCAGCAGCTTGGTGGGGACCAAGTACTTC
d_gene: NA; j_gene: TRBJ2-5; abundance: many; v_gene: TRBV4-3; CDR3aa: CASSQDTLTTIPQYF; CDR3nt: TGCGCCAGCAGCCAAGATACCTTAACGACAATCCCCCAGTACTTC
d_gene: TRBD1; j_gene: TRBJ1-2; abundance: many; v_gene: TRBV30; CDR3aa: CAWQDRAIGYTF; CDR3nt: TGTGCCTGGCAGGACAGGGCGATCGGCTACACCTTC
d_gene: TRBD1; j_gene: TRBJ1-5; abundance: many; v_gene: TRBV10-3; CDR3aa: CAISATGGWYQPQHF; CDR3nt: TGTGCCATCAGTGCGACAGGGGGCTGGTATCAGCCCCAGCATTTT
d_gene: TRBD1; j_gene: TRBJ1-6; abundance: many; v_gene: TRBV18; CDR3aa: CASSPTGLASPLHF; CDR3nt: TGTGCCAGCTCGCCGACAGGGCTGGCGTCACCCCTCCACTTT
d_gene: NA; j_gene: TRBJ1-1; abundance: many; v_gene: TRBV4-3; CDR3aa: CASSQDAGPPTEAFF; CDR3nt: TGCGCCAGCAGCCAAGATGCGGGGCCCCCCACTGAAGCTTTCTTT
d_gene: TRBD1; j_gene: TRBJ2-1; abundance: many; v_gene: TRBV7-7; CDR3aa: CASSLFPGGGTGHNEQFF; CDR3nt: TGTGCCAGCAGCTTATTCCCTGGAGGCGGGACAGGGCACAATGAGCAGTTCTTC
d_gene: NA; j_gene: TRBJ2-1; abundance: many; v_gene: TRBV9; CDR3aa: CASSVAQSGNQFF; CDR3nt: TGTGCCAGCAGCGTAGCTCAATCGGGGAACCAGTTCTTC
d_gene: NA; j_gene: TRBJ2-5; abundance: many; v_gene: TRBV3-1; CDR3aa: CASSPQMGLQETQYF; CDR3nt: TGTGCCAGCAGCCCTCAAATGGGACTGCAAGAGACCCAGTACTTC
d_gene: TRBD1; j_gene: TRBJ2-1; abundance: many; v_gene: TRBV9; CDR3aa: CASSVEGQGVYEQFF; CDR3nt: TGTGCCAGCAGCGTAGAGGGACAGGGGGTCTATGAGCAGTTCTTC
d_gene: NA; j_gene: TRBJ1-1; abundance: many; v_gene: TRBV10-2; CDR3aa: CASSEADKAFF; CDR3nt: TGCGCCAGCAGTGAGGCGGATAAAGCTTTCTTT
d_gene: TRBD2; j_gene: TRBJ2-1; abundance: NA; v_gene: TRBV27; CDR3aa: CASSLEPTSGFYNEQFF; CDR3nt: TGTGCCAGCAGTTTAGAACCGACTAGCGGGTTCTACAATGAGCAGTTCTTC
d_gene: NA; j_gene: TRBJ1-1; abundance: many; v_gene: TRBV3-1; CDR3aa: CASSQGSPGGNTEAFF; CDR3nt: TGTGCCAGCAGCCAAGGTTCTCCCGGGGGGAACACTGAAGCTTTCTTT
d_gene: NA; j_gene: TRBJ2-3; abundance: many; v_gene: TRBV6-5; CDR3aa: CASSYRGMEGDTQYF; CDR3nt: TGTGCCAGCAGTTACAGGGGCATGGAGGGAGATACGCAGTATTTT
d_gene: NA; j_gene: TRBJ1-6; abundance: many; v_gene: TRBV6-6; CDR3aa: CASGTPNSPLHF; CDR3nt: TGTGCCTCCGGGACACCCAATTCACCCCTCCACTTT
d_gene: NA; j_gene: TRBJ2-1; abundance: many; v_gene: TRBV30; CDR3aa: CAWSTLGGPYNEQFF; CDR3nt: TGTGCCTGGAGTACGCTTGGCGGGCCCTACAATGAGCAGTTCTTC
d_gene: NA; j_gene: TRBJ2-1; abundance: many; v_gene: TRBV20-1; CDR3aa: CSASGINEQFF; CDR3nt: TGCAGTGCTAGTGGGATCAATGAGCAGTTCTTC
d_gene: NA; j_gene: TRBJ2-1; abundance: many; v_gene: TRBV5-1; CDR3aa: CASSLGARGLRDEQFF; CDR3nt: TGCGCCAGCAGCTTGGGTGCGCGGGGGCTTCGGGATGAGCAGTTCTTC
d_gene: TRBD2; j_gene: TRBJ2-3; abundance: NA; v_gene: TRBV2; CDR3aa: CASSDPLDLAVADTQYF; CDR3nt: TGTGCCAGCAGTGACCCCTTGGACCTAGCGGTGGCAGATACGCAGTATTTT
d_gene: TRBD2; j_gene: TRBJ2-3; abundance: many; v_gene: TRBV5-4; CDR3aa: CASSAGTSGRFGTDTQYF; CDR3nt: TGTGCCAGCAGCGCTGGGACTAGCGGGAGATTCGGCACAGATACGCAGTATTTT
d_gene: TRBD2; j_gene: TRBJ2-1; abundance: many; v_gene: TRBV6-5; CDR3aa: CASSRWTSGTNEQFF; CDR3nt: TGTGCCAGCAGTCGCTGGACTAGCGGAACCAATGAGCAGTTCTTC
d_gene: NA; j_gene: TRBJ1-5; abundance: many; v_gene: TRBV6-1; CDR3aa: CASGADRQPQHF; CDR3nt: TGTGCCAGCGGGGCCGATCGTCAGCCCCAGCATTTT
d_gene: NA; j_gene: TRBJ2-6; abundance: NA; v_gene: TRBV28; CDR3aa: CASIPGGGANVLTF; CDR3nt: TGTGCCAGCATCCCAGGGGGGGGGGCCAACGTCCTGACTTTC
d_gene: NA; j_gene: TRBJ1-1; abundance: many; v_gene: TRBV11-2; CDR3aa: CASSLVTGAFF; CDR3nt: TGTGCCAGCAGCTTAGTAACAGGGGCTTTCTTT
d_gene: TRBD2; j_gene: TRBJ2-2; abundance: many; v_gene: TRBV5-1; CDR3aa: CASSPSGEQLFF; CDR3nt: TGCGCCAGCAGCCCTAGCGGGGAGCAGCTGTTTTTT
d_gene: NA; j_gene: TRBJ2-7; abundance: NA; v_gene: TRBV21-1; CDR3aa: CASSRLAGSSPENYEQYF; CDR3nt: TGTGCCAGCAGTCGACTAGCGGGGAGCTCGCCGGAAAATTACGAGCAGTACTTC
d_gene: NA; j_gene: TRBJ2-5; abundance: many; v_gene: TRBV20-1; CDR3aa: CSAWAVQETQYF; CDR3nt: TGCAGTGCTTGGGCAGTACAAGAGACCCAGTACTTC
d_gene: TRBD1; j_gene: TRBJ1-2; abundance: many; v_gene: TRBV18; CDR3aa: CASSSAGTAYGYTF; CDR3nt: TGTGCCAGCTCAAGTGCCGGGACAGCGTATGGCTACACCTTC
d_gene: NA; j_gene: TRBJ1-5; abundance: many; v_gene: TRBV20-1; CDR3aa: CSARDLMTDNQPQHF; CDR3nt: TGCAGTGCTAGAGATCTGATGACGGACAATCAGCCCCAGCATTTT
d_gene: NA; j_gene: TRBJ1-6; abundance: many; v_gene: TRBV7-2; CDR3aa: CASSLLGQGNSPLHF; CDR3nt: TGTGCCAGCAGCTTACTGGGGCAGGGAAATTCACCCCTCCACTTT
d_gene: NA; j_gene: TRBJ1-5; abundance: many; v_gene: TRBV6-2/TRBV6-3; CDR3aa: CASRNRINQPQHF; CDR3nt: TGTGCCAGCAGGAATAGGATCAATCAGCCCCAGCATTTT
d_gene: NA; j_gene: TRBJ2-5; abundance: many; v_gene: TRBV20-1; CDR3aa: CSASIGWETQYF; CDR3nt: TGCAGTGCTAGTATTGGATGGGAGACCCAGTACTTC
d_gene: NA; j_gene: TRBJ1-1; abundance: many; v_gene: TRBV9; CDR3aa: CASSVAGVGGRTEAFF; CDR3nt: TGTGCCAGCAGCGTAGCTGGTGTGGGAGGAAGAACTGAAGCTTTCTTT
d_gene: TRBD1; j_gene: TRBJ2-1; abundance: many; v_gene: TRBV24-1; CDR3aa: CATSDGGTGTRDEQFF; CDR3nt: TGTGCCACCAGTGACGGGGGGACAGGGACCCGCGATGAGCAGTTCTTC
d_gene: NA; j_gene: TRBJ2-7; abundance: many; v_gene: TRBV5-1; CDR3aa: CASADPTRHEQYF; CDR3nt: TGCGCCAGCGCGGACCCCACAAGGCACGAGCAGTACTTC
d_gene: NA; j_gene: TRBJ2-7; abundance: many; v_gene: TRBV27; CDR3aa: CASSFQGPNEQYF; CDR3nt: TGTGCCAGCAGTTTCCAGGGGCCCAACGAGCAGTACTTC
d_gene: NA; j_gene: TRBJ2-3; abundance: many; v_gene: TRBV5-1; CDR3aa: CASSVETPSTDTQYF; CDR3nt: TGCGCCAGCAGCGTGGAGACCCCGAGCACAGATACGCAGTATTTT
d_gene: NA; j_gene: TRBJ2-3; abundance: many; v_gene: TRBV20-1; CDR3aa: CSARQSGDTQYF; CDR3nt: TGCAGTGCTAGACAATCGGGAGATACGCAGTATTTT
d_gene: NA; j_gene: TRBJ2-7; abundance: many; v_gene: TRBV20-1; CDR3aa: CSANSDYEQYF; CDR3nt: TGCAGTGCTAACTCGGATTACGAGCAGTACTTC
d_gene: NA; j_gene: TRBJ2-1; abundance: many; v_gene: TRBV21-1; CDR3aa: CASSVQGFNEQFF; CDR3nt: TGTGCCAGCAGCGTACAGGGTTTCAATGAGCAGTTCTTC
d_gene: NA; j_gene: TRBJ2-7; abundance: few; v_gene: TRBV11-2; CDR3aa: CASSLWGGQGNF; CDR3nt: TGTGCCAGCAGCTTGTGGGGGGGGCAGGGGAACTTC
d_gene: NA; j_gene: TRBJ2-5; abundance: many; v_gene: TRBV7-2; CDR3aa: CASNLTPSGDGTQYF; CDR3nt: TGTGCCAGCAACCTCACCCCCTCAGGCGACGGGACCCAGTACTTC
d_gene: NA; j_gene: TRBJ2-5; abundance: NA; v_gene: TRBV20-1; CDR3aa: CSAVLGETQYF; CDR3nt: TGCAGTGCAGTCCTCGGAGAGACCCAGTACTTC
d_gene: NA; j_gene: TRBJ2-7; abundance: many; v_gene: TRBV6-5; CDR3aa: CASTENGGEQYF; CDR3nt: TGTGCCAGCACGGAAAATGGGGGCGAGCAGTACTTC
d_gene: NA; j_gene: TRBJ1-6; abundance: NA; v_gene: TRBV20-1; CDR3aa: CSARSHRDLGNSPLHF; CDR3nt: TGCAGTGCTAGATCTCACCGGGACCTGGGGAATTCACCCCTCCACTTT